This entry features one T cell receptor beta chain sequence. Its cognate antigen is unknown. TCRdb itself ran the 5' RACE reads through MiXCR, one entry per CDR3 protein. The table lists around 410,000 distinct CDR3 sequences, around a quarter of them singletons. This sample was included in a study of T-cell memory formation after mild COVID-19. The overall study: Largely, TCR clusters stayed within a single donor. Study results and caveats: Day 15 to 85 contracting clones showed balanced CD4/CD8; day 15 to 37 expanders favored CD4+. Among contracting clones, CD4+ were mainly CM/EM and CD8+ enriched in EMRA.

Trimming left V 5 bases short and J 5 bases short, with 21 bases between. The CDR3 contains 15 residues. Per germline, CDR1 DFQATT and CDR2 SNEGSKA (reference sequence). The rearrangement uses TRBV20-1 and TRBJ1-1, with a weak D call TRBD1 (6 bases). The sequencing input was PBMCs or a T cell subset sorted from them (not recorded which). The receptor comes from an adult woman who had mild COVID-19 (a few samples of this study predate the infection). Cell type and time point are not known. This CDR3 is CSAAYGGQRRTEAFF. CDR3 bases: TGCAGTGCTGCTTATGGGGGACAAAGGAGGACTGAAGCTTTCTTT.